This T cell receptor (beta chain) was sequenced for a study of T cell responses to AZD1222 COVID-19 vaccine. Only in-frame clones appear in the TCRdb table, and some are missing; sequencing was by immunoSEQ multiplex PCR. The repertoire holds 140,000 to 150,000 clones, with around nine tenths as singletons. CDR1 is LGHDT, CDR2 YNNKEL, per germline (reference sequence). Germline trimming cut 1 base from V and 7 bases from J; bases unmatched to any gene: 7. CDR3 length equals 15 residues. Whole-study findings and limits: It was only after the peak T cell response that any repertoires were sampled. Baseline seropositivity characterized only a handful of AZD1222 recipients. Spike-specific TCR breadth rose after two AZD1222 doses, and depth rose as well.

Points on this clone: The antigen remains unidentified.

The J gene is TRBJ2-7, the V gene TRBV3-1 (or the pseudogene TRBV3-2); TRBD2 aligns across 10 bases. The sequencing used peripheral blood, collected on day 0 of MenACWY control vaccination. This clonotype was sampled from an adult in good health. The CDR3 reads CASSQGPGLAEEQYF. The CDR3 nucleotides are TGTGCCAGCAGCCAAGGCCCCGGACTAGCGGAAGAGCAGTACTTC.